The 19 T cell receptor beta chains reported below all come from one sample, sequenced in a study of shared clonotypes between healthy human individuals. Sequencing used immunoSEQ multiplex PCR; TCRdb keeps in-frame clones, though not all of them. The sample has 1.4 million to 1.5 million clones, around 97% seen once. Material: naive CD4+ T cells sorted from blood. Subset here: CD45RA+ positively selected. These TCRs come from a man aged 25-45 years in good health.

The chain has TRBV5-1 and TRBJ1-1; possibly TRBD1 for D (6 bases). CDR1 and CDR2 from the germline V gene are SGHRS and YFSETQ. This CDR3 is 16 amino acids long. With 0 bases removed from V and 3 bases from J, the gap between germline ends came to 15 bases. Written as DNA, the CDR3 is TGCGCCAGCAGCTTGGTGGGGGGCGCGCGGGACACTGAAGCTTTCTTT. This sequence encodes CASSLVGGARDTEAFF. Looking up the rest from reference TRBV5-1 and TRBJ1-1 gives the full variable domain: KAGVTQTPRYLIKTRGQQVTLSCSPISGHRSVSWYQQTPGQGLQFLFEYFSETQRNKGNFPGRFSGRQFSNSRSEMNVSTLELGDSALYLCASSLVGGARDTEAFFGQGTRLTVV.

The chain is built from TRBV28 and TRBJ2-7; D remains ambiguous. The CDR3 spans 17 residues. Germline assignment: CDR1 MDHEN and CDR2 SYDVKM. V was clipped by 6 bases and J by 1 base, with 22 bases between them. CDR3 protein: CASSFLGVTSRSYEQYF. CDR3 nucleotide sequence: TGTGCCAGCAGCTTCTTGGGTGTGACCAGCAGATCCTACGAGCAGTACTTC.

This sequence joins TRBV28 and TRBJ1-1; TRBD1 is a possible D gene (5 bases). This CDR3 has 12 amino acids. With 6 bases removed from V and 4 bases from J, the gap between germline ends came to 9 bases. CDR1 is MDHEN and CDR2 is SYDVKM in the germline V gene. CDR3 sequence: CASSDRLTEAFF. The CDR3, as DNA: TGTGCCAGCAGCGACAGACTCACTGAAGCTTTCTTT.

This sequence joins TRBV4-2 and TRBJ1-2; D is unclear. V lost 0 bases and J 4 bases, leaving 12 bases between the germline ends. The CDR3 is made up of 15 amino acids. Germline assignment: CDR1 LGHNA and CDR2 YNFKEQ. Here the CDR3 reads CASSQDGSMGYGYTF. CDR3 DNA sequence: TGTGCCAGCAGCCAAGATGGTTCGATGGGCTATGGCTACACCTTC.

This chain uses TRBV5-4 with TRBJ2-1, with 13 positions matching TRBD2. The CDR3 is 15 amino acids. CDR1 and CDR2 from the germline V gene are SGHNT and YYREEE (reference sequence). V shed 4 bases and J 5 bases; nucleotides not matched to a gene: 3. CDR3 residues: CASSRGTSGNNEQFF. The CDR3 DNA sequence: TGTGCCAGCAGCCGTGGGACTAGCGGGAACAATGAGCAGTTCTTC.

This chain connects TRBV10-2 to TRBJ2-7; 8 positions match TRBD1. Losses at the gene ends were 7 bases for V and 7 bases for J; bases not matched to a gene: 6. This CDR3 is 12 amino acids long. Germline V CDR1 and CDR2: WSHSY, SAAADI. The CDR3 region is CASTDRGREQYF. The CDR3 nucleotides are TGCGCCAGCACAGACAGGGGCCGGGAGCAGTACTTC.

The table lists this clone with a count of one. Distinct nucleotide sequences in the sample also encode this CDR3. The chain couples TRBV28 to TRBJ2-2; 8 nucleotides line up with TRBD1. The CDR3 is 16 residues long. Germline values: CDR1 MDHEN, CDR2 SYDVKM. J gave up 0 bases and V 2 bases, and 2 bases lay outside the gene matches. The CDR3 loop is CASSLAGGANTGELFF. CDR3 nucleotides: TGTGCCAGCAGTTTAGCAGGGGGCGCGAACACCGGGGAGCTGTTTTTT.

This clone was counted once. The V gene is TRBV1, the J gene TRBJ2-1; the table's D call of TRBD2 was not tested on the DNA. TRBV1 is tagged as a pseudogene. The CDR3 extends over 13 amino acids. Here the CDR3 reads CTSLEPGLNEQFF. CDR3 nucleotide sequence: TGCACCAGCCTAGAACCCGGCCTCAATGAGCAGTTCTTC.

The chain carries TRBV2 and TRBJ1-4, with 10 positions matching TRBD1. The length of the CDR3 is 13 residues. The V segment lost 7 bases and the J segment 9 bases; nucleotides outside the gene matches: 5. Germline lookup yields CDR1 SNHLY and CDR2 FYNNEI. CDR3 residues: CASNRDRGQKLFF. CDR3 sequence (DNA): TGTGCCAGCAACCGGGACAGGGGCCAAAAACTGTTTTTT. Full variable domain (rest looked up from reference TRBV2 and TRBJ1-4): EPEVTQTPSHQVTQMGQEVILRCVPISNHLYFYWYRQILGQKVEFLVSFYNNEISEKSEIFDDQFSVERPDGSNFTLKIRSTKLEDSAMYFCASNRDRGQKLFFGSGTQLSVL.

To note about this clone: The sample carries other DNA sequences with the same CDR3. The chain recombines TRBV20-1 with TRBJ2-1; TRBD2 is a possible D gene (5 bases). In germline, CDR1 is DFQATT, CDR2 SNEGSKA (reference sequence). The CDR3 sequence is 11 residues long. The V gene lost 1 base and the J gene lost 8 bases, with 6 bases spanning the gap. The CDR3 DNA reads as TGCAGTGCTAGAGGAGGGTATGAGCAGTTCTTC. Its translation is CSARGGYEQFF.

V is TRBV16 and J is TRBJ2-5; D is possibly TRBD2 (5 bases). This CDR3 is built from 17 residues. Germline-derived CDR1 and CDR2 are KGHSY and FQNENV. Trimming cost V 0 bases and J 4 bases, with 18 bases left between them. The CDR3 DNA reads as TGTGCCAGCAGCCAATCGTTCGCTAGCACTTCGCCAGAGACCCAGTACTTC. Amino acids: CASSQSFASTSPETQYF.

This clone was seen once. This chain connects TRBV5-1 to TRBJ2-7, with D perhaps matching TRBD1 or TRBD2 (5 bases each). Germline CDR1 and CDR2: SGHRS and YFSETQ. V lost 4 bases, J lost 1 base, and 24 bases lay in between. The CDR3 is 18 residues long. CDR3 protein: CASSLGETTPLGSYEQYF. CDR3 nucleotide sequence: TGCGCCAGCAGCCTGGGGGAGACTACGCCTTTAGGATCCTACGAGCAGTACTTC.

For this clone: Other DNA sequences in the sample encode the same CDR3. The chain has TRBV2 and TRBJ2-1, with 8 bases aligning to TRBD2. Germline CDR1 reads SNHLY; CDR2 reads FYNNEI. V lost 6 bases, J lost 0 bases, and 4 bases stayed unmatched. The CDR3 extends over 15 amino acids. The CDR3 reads CASRLAASSYNEQFF. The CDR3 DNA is TGTGCCAGCAGACTAGCGGCGAGCTCCTACAATGAGCAGTTCTTC.

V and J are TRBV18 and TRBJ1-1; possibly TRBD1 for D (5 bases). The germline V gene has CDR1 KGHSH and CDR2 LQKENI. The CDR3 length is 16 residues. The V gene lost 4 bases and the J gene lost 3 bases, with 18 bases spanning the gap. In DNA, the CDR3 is TGTGCCAGCTCACTTGAGCAGGGAAGGATTGACACTGAAGCTTTCTTT. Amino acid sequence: CASSLEQGRIDTEAFF.

This chain's CDR3 is CASRGSGELFF. In nucleotides, the CDR3 is TGTGCCAGCAGGGGGTCGGGGGAGCTGTTTTTT. The chain joins TRBV11-3 to TRBJ2-2, with no clear D. The CDR3 contains 11 residues. V lost 6 bases and J lost 8, with 7 bases in between. Germline lookup yields CDR1 SGHNT and CDR2 YENEEA. The variable domain in full, completed from reference TRBV11-3 and TRBJ2-2, reads EAGVVQSPRYKIIEKKQPVAFWCNPISGHNTLYWYLQNLGQGPELLIRYENEEAVDDSQLPKDRFSAERLKGVDSTLKIQPAELGDSAVYLCASRGSGELFFGEGSRLTVL.

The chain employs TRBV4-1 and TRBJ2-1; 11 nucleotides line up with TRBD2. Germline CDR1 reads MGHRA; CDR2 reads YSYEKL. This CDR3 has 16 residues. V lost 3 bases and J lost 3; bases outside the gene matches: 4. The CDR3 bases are TGCGCCAGCAGCCAGGTACTAGCGGGAGTCTACAATGAGCAGTTCTTC. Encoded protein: CASSQVLAGVYNEQFF.

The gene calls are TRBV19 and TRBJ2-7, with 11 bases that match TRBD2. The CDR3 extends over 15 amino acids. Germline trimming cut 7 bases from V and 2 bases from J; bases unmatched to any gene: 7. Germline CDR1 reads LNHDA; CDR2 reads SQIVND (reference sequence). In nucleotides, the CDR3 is TGTGCCAGTACCCCCAGACTAGCGGGAACCTACGAGCAGTACTTC. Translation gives CASTPRLAGTYEQYF. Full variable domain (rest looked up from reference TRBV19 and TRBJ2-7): DGGITQSPKYLFRKEGQNVTLSCEQNLNHDAMYWYRQDPGQGLRLIYYSQIVNDFQKGDIAEGYSVSREKKESFPLTVTSAQKNPTAFYLCASTPRLAGTYEQYFGPGTRLTVT.

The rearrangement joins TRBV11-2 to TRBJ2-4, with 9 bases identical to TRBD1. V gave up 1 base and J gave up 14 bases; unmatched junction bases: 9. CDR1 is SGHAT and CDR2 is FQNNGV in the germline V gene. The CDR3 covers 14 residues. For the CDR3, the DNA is TGTGCCAGCAGCTTAGCCCGGGACAGGGATGTTGAGTACTTC. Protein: CASSLARDRDVEYF.

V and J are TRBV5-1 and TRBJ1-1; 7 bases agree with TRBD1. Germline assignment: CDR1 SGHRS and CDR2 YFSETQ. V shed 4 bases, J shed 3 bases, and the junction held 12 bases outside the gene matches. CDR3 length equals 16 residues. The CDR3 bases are TGCGCCAGCAGCCCCGGTGCAGGGGGATTCGACACTGAAGCTTTCTTT. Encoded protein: CASSPGAGGFDTEAFF.